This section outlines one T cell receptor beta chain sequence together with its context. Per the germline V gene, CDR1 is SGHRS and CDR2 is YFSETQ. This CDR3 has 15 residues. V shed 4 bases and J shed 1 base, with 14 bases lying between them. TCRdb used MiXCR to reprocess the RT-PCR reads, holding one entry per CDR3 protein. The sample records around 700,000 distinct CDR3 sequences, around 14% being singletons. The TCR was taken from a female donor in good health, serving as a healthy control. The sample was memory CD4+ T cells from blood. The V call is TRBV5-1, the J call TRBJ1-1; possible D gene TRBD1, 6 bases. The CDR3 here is CASSPPSTGNTEAFF. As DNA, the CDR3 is TGCGCCAGCAGCCCGCCGTCGACAGGGAACACTGAAGCTTTCTTT.